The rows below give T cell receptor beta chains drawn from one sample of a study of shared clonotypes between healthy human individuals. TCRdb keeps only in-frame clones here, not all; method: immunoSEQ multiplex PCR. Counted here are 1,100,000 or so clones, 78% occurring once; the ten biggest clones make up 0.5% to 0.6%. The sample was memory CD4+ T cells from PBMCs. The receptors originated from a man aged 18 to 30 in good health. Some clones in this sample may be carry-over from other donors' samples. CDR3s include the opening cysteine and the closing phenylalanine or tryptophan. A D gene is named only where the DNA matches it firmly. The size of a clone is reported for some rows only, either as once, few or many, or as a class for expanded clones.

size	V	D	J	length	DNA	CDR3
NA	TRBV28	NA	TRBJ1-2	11	TGTGCCAGCAGTTTCTTCGGGGGCTACACCTTC	CASSFFGGYTF
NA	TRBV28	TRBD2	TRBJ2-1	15	TGTGCCAGCAGTTTATGGTCTAGCGGGAGGAGTGAGCAGTTCTTC	CASSLWSSGRSEQFF
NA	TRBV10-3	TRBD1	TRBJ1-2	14	TGTGCCATCAGTGAACAACAGGGGGCAAATGGCTACACCTTC	CAISEQQGANGYTF
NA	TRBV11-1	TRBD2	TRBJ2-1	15	TGTGCCAGCAGCTTAGAACTAGCGGTATACAATGAGCAGTTCTTC	CASSLELAVYNEQFF
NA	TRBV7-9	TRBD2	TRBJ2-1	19	TGTGCCAGCAGCTTAGATTCAACTAGCGGTAAAAGCTCCTACAATGAGCAGTTCTTC	CASSLDSTSGKSSYNEQFF
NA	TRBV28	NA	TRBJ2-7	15	TGTGCCAGCAGTTCAACCGGGACCCCGTCCACGAAGCAGTACTTC	CASSSTGTPSTKQYF
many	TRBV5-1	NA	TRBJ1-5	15	TGCGCCAGCAGCTTGGATGGCAGATCAGGTCAGCCCCAGCATTTT	CASSLDGRSGQPQHF
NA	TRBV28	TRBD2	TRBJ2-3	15	TGTGCCAGCAGCCCTGGGGGGGAGAGCACAGATACGCAGTATTTT	CASSPGGESTDTQYF
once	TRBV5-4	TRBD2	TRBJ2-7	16	TGTGCCAGCAGCAACGTAGCGGGAGGGCGGGAGTACGAGCAGTACTTC	CASSNVAGGREYEQYF
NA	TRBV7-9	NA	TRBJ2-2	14	TGTGCCAGCAGCCTACAGATAAACACCGGGGAGCTGTTTTTT	CASSLQINTGELFF
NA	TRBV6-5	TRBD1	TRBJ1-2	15	TGTGCCAGCAGTTTTGCGGGACAGGGGGCCTATGGCTACACCTTC	CASSFAGQGAYGYTF
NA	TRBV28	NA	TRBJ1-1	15	TGTGCCAGCAGTCCGGGGGGTCGACAGCCCCTTAAGGCTTTCTTT	CASSPGGRQPLKAFF